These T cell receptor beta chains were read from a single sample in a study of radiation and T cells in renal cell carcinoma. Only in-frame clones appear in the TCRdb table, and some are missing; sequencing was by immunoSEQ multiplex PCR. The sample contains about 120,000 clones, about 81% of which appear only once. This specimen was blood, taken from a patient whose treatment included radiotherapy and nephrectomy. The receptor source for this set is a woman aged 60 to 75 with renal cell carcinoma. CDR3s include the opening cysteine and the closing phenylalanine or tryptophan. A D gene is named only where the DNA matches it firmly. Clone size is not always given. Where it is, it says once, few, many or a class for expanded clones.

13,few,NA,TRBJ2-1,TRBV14,TGTGCCAGCAGCCAAAATTCCTACAATGAGCAGTTCTTC,CASSQNSYNEQFF
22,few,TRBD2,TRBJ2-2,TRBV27,TGTGCCAGCAGTTTATCGATTTCAATTCGGGGACTAGCGGGGGGGCGCACCGGGGAGCTGTTTTTT,CASSLSISIRGLAGGRTGELFF
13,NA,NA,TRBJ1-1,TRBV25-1,TGTGCCAGCAGTGATTCTTCTAAGCCTGAAGCTTTCTTT,CASSDSSKPEAFF
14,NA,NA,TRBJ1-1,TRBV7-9,TGTGCCAGCAGCTCCCCCTATGTAGAGCGGCTGGCTTTCTTT,CASSSPYVERLAFF
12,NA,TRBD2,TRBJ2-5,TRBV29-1,TGCAGCGCCCTAGCGGGAAAAGAGACCCAGTACTTC,CSALAGKETQYF
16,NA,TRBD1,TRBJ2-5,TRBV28,TGTGCCAGCAGGCGTCGCAATTGGACAGGGGAAGAGACCCAGTACTTC,CASRRRNWTGEETQYF
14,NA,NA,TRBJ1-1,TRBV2,TGTGCCAGCAGTGATGGTCCCTTCGGCTCCGAAGCTTTCTTT,CASSDGPFGSEAFF
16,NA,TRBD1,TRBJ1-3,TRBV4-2,TGTGCCAGCAGCCAAGTAGGGGACAGAACTGGAAACACCATATATTTT,CASSQVGDRTGNTIYF
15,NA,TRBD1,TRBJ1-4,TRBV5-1,TGCGCCAGCAGCGCAGCAGGGGGCCTTAATGAAAAACTGTTTTTT,CASSAAGGLNEKLFF
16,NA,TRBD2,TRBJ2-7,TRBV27,TGTGCCAGCAGCCCAACGGCGACTAGCGGGCTCTACGAGCAGTACTTC,CASSPTATSGLYEQYF
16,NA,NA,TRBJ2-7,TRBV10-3,TGTGCCATCAGTGAGCCACCACAGGGAAGGACCTACGAGCAGTACTTC,CAISEPPQGRTYEQYF
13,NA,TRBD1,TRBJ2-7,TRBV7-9,TGTGCCAGCAGAAGACAGGGGAAGGACGAGCAGTACTTC,CASRRQGKDEQYF
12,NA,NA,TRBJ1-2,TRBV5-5,TGTGCCAGCAGCTTAGAGAGTTATGGCTACACCTTC,CASSLESYGYTF
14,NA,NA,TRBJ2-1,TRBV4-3,TGCGCCAGCAGCCAAGATCCCCGACAAGGTGAGCAGTTCTTC,CASSQDPRQGEQFF
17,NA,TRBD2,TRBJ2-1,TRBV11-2,TGTGCCAGCAGCTTAGATCACCCTAGCGGGAGTGGTAATGAGCAGTTCTTC,CASSLDHPSGSGNEQFF
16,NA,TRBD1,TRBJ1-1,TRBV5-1,TGCGCCAGCAGCGCGGGACAGGGGTCGGTGAACACTGAAGCTTTCTTT,CASSAGQGSVNTEAFF
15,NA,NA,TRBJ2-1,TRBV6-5,TGTGCCAGCAGTTATGGGAGCGGCCTTTACAATGAGCAGTTCTTC,CASSYGSGLYNEQFF
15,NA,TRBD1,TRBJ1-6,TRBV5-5,TGTGCCAGCAGCCAGACAGGGGAGGAAGGATCACCCCTCCACTTT,CASSQTGEEGSPLHF
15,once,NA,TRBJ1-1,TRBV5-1,TGCGCCAGCAGCCATTTGGGGGGCGAGGGCACTGAAGCTTTCTTT,CASSHLGGEGTEAFF
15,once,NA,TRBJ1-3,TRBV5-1,TGCGCCAGCAGCCCCCGTTGGGGGGGTGGAAACACCATATATTTT,CASSPRWGGGNTIYF
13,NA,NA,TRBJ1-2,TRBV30,TGTGCCTGGAGTGTCGCTCAGGCGGGTGGCTACACCTTC,CAWSVAQAGGYTF
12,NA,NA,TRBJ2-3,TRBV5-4,TGTGCCAGCAGCTTGGGGGGAGATACGCAGTATTTT,CASSLGGDTQYF
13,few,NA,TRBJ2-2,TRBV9,TGTGCCAGCAGCGCCCAGAACACCGGGGAGCTGTTTTTT,CASSAQNTGELFF
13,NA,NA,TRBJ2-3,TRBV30,TGTGCCTGGAGTACAGGGGGAGGGGATACGCAGTATTTT,CAWSTGGGDTQYF
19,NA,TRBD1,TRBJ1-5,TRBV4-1,TGCGCCAGCAGCCAGCAGGACAGGGGGCTTGTGGGGAGCAATCAGCCCCAGCATTTT,CASSQQDRGLVGSNQPQHF
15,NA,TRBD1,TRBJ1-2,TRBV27,TGTGCCAGTCGACAGGACAGGACGTCGCCGTATGGCTACACCTTC,CASRQDRTSPYGYTF
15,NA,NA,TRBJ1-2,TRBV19,TGTGCCAGTAGCCTGAAGGGGGGAGCTAACTATGGCTACACCTTC,CASSLKGGANYGYTF
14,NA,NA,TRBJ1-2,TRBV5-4,TGTGCCAGCAGCTCCCCTAATATCGTGGCGAGCTACACCTTC,CASSSPNIVASYTF
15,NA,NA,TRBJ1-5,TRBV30,TGTGCCTGGAGTGAACCCGGGGCCGCTAAAAGGCCCCAGCATTTT,CAWSEPGAAKRPQHF
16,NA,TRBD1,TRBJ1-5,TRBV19,TGTGCCAGTAATTCTCGGGGGGGGACAGGCAATCAGCCCCAGCATTTT,CASNSRGGTGNQPQHF
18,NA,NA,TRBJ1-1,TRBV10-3,TGTGCCATCAGCTCTCTCCCGGGATCCATCGTTACGAACACTGAAGCTTTCTTT,CAISSLPGSIVTNTEAFF
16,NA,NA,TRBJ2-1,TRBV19,TGTGCCAGTAGTATAGAGGGCTACGGCTCCTACAATGAGCAGTTCTTC,CASSIEGYGSYNEQFF
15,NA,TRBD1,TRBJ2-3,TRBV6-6,TGTGCCAGCAGTTATGGGACAGGGGTTACAGATACGCAGTATTTT,CASSYGTGVTDTQYF
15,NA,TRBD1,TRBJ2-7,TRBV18,TGTGCCAGCTCACCAAATCGGGACAGGTTCCACGAGCAGTACTTC,CASSPNRDRFHEQYF
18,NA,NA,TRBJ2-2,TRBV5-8,TGTGCCAGCAGCTTGGTTGGCAGAGGAGGGAAAAACACCGGGGAGCTGTTTTTT,CASSLVGRGGKNTGELFF
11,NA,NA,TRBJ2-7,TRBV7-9,TGTGCCAGCAGTCCCTGGGACGAGCAGTACTTC,CASSPWDEQYF